The 23 T cell receptor beta chains below come from one sample, sequenced in a study of blood T cell repertoires in COVID-19. The method was immunoSEQ multiplex PCR; TCRdb's version includes in-frame clones alone and lacks a portion of them. The table has approximately 460,000 clones, roughly nine tenths seen once. Material for sequencing was peripheral blood. These TCRs come from a man between 18 and 35 years old with COVID-19, enrolled during active disease.

This chain uses TRBV19 with TRBJ2-7; 7 bases fit TRBD1. CDR1 and CDR2 (germline): LNHDA, SQIVND (reference sequence). V trimming: 1 base; J trimming: 1 base; junction bases outside the gene matches: 4. This CDR3 comprises 15 residues. The CDR3 loop is CASSIARGFSYEQYF. CDR3 coding DNA: TGTGCCAGTAGTATAGCCAGGGGGTTTTCCTACGAGCAGTACTTC.

This chain joins TRBV6-6 and TRBJ2-2, with D perhaps matching TRBD2 (6 bases). The V and J ends lost 2 bases and 6 bases respectively, with 10 bases between them. The germline CDR1 and CDR2 sequences are MNHNY and SVGAGI (reference sequence). This CDR3 is 14 amino acids long. CDR3 DNA: TGTGCCAGCAGTTACCGGGAGAAGGCCGGGGAGCTGTTTTTT. Encoded protein: CASSYREKAGELFF.

The gene calls are TRBV3-1 (or the pseudogene TRBV3-2) and TRBJ1-3; maybe TRBD1 (6 bases). Germline CDR1 reads LGHDT; CDR2 reads YNNKEL (reference sequence). V was pared by 2 bases and J by 5 bases, with 10 bases between. The CDR3 consists of 14 residues. This CDR3 reads CASSQQGSRNTIYF. CDR3 bases: TGTGCCAGCAGCCAACAGGGGAGTCGAAACACCATATATTTT.

This rearrangement joins TRBV6-4 to TRBJ1-1; D is uncertain. Germline V gives CDR1 MRHNA, CDR2 SNTAGT. This CDR3 comprises 13 residues. The V and J ends lost 0 bases and 4 bases respectively, with 6 bases between them. The CDR3 bases are TGTGCCAGCAGTGACTCGGGCTTCACTGAAGCTTTCTTT. This gives the protein CASSDSGFTEAFF.

The rearrangement uses TRBV19 and TRBJ2-1, with 7 bases matching TRBD2. Trimming at V came to 5 bases and at J to 10 bases, leaving 8 bases not matched to a gene. The CDR3 contains 13 residues. Germline CDR1 and CDR2: LNHDA and SQIVND (reference sequence). The CDR3: CASSAGLSLEQFF. In nucleotides, the CDR3 is TGTGCCAGTAGTGCGGGACTATCTTTGGAGCAGTTCTTC.

CDR3 residues: CASSYGGSEVNIQYF. In nucleotides, the CDR3 is TGTGCCAGCAGTTACGGTGGCTCGGAGGTCAACATTCAGTACTTC. This chain joins TRBV6-5 and TRBJ2-4; possibly TRBD2 for D (5 bases). With 2 bases removed from V and 7 bases from J, the gap between germline ends came to 15 bases. This CDR3 is built from 15 residues. Per the germline V gene, CDR1 is MNHEY and CDR2 is SVGAGI.

This CDR3 reads CATRQDSVTYEQYF. CDR3 coding DNA: TGTGCCACCCGACAGGACTCAGTTACCTACGAGCAGTACTTC. The rearrangement links TRBV6-5 to TRBJ2-7, with a tentative D call TRBD1 (6 bases). Trimming cost V 10 bases and J 2 bases, with 18 bases left between them. In germline, CDR1 is MNHEY, CDR2 SVGAGI. The CDR3 length is 14 residues.

The chain carries TRBV6-5 and TRBJ1-1; D unclear. Germline CDR1 is MNHEY and CDR2 is SVGAGI. CDR3 length: 11 amino acids. V was clipped by 2 bases and J by 10 bases, with 8 bases between them. The CDR3 sequence is CASSYAGGAFF. The CDR3 region has the DNA TGTGCCAGCAGTTACGCTGGCGGAGCTTTCTTT.

The chain recombines TRBV4-1 with TRBJ1-4; TRBD1 aligns across 7 bases. The CDR3 runs 14 residues. Per germline, CDR1 MGHRA and CDR2 YSYEKL. Trimming cost V 0 bases and J 8 bases; bases outside gene matches: 3. The CDR3: CASSQDSGGEKLFF. The CDR3, as DNA: TGCGCCAGCAGCCAAGACTCAGGGGGGGAAAAACTGTTTTTT.

The chain carries TRBV5-1 and TRBJ2-1; TRBD1 agrees at 7 bases. The CDR3 sequence is 16 residues long. Per the germline V gene, CDR1 is SGHRS and CDR2 is YFSETQ. V gave up 1 base and J gave up 5 bases; unmatched junction bases: 9. CDR3 sequence reads: CASSLLGQQSNNEQFF. The CDR3 coding sequence is TGCGCCAGCAGCTTGTTGGGACAGCAAAGCAACAATGAGCAGTTCTTC.

This clone was picked up a small number of times. The chain has TRBV5-1 and TRBJ2-1, with 10 bases that match TRBD1. The V gene's germline CDR1 is SGHRS and CDR2 YFSETQ. With 5 bases clipped from V and 6 bases from J, the junction kept 8 bases outside the gene matches. The CDR3 is 15 residues long. In nucleotides, the CDR3 is TGCGCCAGCAGACGTGGGACAGGGGATCGCAATGAGCAGTTCTTC. Protein sequence: CASRRGTGDRNEQFF.

Only a few counts were recorded for this clone. The chain has TRBV11-3 and TRBJ2-7; 9 bases align to TRBD2. The CDR3 has 19 residues. V was clipped by 0 bases and J by 5 bases; unmatched bases: 17. Germline V CDR1 and CDR2: SGHNT, YENEEA. This CDR3 reads CASSLDRYRGRALRDEQYF. The CDR3 DNA reads TGTGCCAGCAGCTTAGATCGATACCGCGGGAGGGCCCTCCGGGACGAGCAGTACTTC.

The chain uses TRBV5-4 and TRBJ2-7; 8 bases agree with TRBD2. The CDR3 sequence is 14 residues long. The germline CDR1 and CDR2 sequences are SGHNT and YYREEE (reference sequence). The V gene end was trimmed by 1 base and the J gene end by 6 bases; junction bases not matched to a gene: 6. The CDR3 DNA is TGTGCCAGCAGCTTGACGGGACTAGGGGCCGAGCAGTACTTC. The encoded protein is CASSLTGLGAEQYF.

This clone was observed once. The chain links TRBV7-9 to TRBJ2-7, with a tentative D call TRBD2 (6 bases). Trimming stripped 3 bases from V and 3 bases from J, with 9 bases between. The V gene's germline CDR1 is SEHNR and CDR2 FQNEAQ (reference sequence). The CDR3 totals 13 residues. This CDR3 is CASSFAGIYEQYF. DNA of the CDR3: TGTGCCAGCAGCTTTGCGGGAATCTACGAGCAGTACTTC.

V and J are TRBV25-1 and TRBJ1-2, with D maybe TRBD1 (6 bases). The germline V gene encodes CDR1 MGHDK and CDR2 SYGVNS. V lost 6 bases and J lost 1, with 21 bases in between. This CDR3 contains 17 residues. The CDR3 region is CASRDSRFSGFNYGYTF. DNA for the CDR3: TGTGCCAGCAGGGACAGTAGATTCTCGGGCTTTAACTATGGCTACACCTTC.

This chain connects TRBV5-1 to TRBJ2-1; TRBD1 is a possible D gene (5 bases). V was trimmed by 2 bases and J by 1 base, leaving 10 bases between them. CDR1 is SGHRS and CDR2 is YFSETQ in the germline V gene. The CDR3 has 15 amino acids. DNA for the CDR3: TGCGCCAGCAGCTTCTTAGACAGTTCCTACAATGAGCAGTTCTTC. Translating it yields CASSFLDSSYNEQFF.

The V gene is TRBV25-1, the J gene TRBJ2-7; possible D gene TRBD2, 6 bases. The CDR3 runs 16 residues. CDR1 and CDR2 (germline): MGHDK, SYGVNS. Trimming took 4 bases from V and 7 from J, leaving 23 bases between them. CDR3 region: CASSVTLGLNSGEQYF. The CDR3 DNA follows: TGTGCCAGCAGTGTTACTCTCGGACTAAATAGCGGAGAGCAGTACTTC.

CDR3 loop: CATSRGTGSEQYF. In DNA form, the CDR3 reads TGTGCCACCAGCAGAGGGACAGGGAGCGAGCAGTACTTC. The rearrangement links TRBV15 to TRBJ2-7, with 8 bases fitting TRBD1. Losses at the gene ends were 1 base for V and 6 bases for J; bases not matched to a gene: 2. The CDR3 spans 13 residues. The germline V gene encodes CDR1 LNHNV and CDR2 YYDKDF (reference sequence).

The chain recombines TRBV2 with TRBJ1-5; 7 bases are shared with TRBD1. Germline assignment: CDR1 SNHLY and CDR2 FYNNEI. V trimming: 4 bases; J trimming: 4 bases; junction bases outside the gene matches: 7. This CDR3 has 15 residues. CDR3 coding DNA: TGTGCCAGCAGTGTACAGGGGCCTCTAAATCAGCCCCAGCATTTT. Protein sequence: CASSVQGPLNQPQHF.

This chain joins TRBV5-4 and TRBJ1-6; 9 bases map to TRBD1. After removal of 2 bases from V and 9 bases from J, the junction contained 3 bases not matched to a gene. The CDR3 contains 14 residues. CDR1 is SGHNT and CDR2 is YYREEE in the germline V gene (reference sequence). The CDR3 protein is CASSLDRGFSPLHF. The CDR3, as DNA: TGTGCCAGCAGCTTAGACAGGGGGTTTTCACCCCTCCACTTT.

The chain joins TRBV7-2 to TRBJ1-6, with 7 bases fitting TRBD1. Per the germline V gene, CDR1 is SGHTA and CDR2 is FQGNSA. Unmatched junction bases numbered 10, after V lost 8 bases and J lost 6 bases. The CDR3 has 15 residues. DNA for the CDR3: TGTGCCAGCGGGGACAGATCGATTTCTAATTCACCCCTCCACTTT. It codes for CASGDRSISNSPLHF. The entire variable domain, with the rest obtained from reference TRBV7-2 and TRBJ1-6, is as follows: GAGVSQSPSNKVTEKGKDVELRCDPISGHTALYWYRQSLGQGLEFLIYFQGNSAPDKSGLPSDRFSAERTGGSVSTLTIQRTQQEDSAVYLCASGDRSISNSPLHFGNGTRLTVT.

The chain's CDR3 is CASSIQGEKLFF. The DNA for the CDR3 is TGTGCCAGTAGTATACAGGGCGAAAAACTGTTTTTT. This chain connects TRBV19 to TRBJ1-4; the D gene is possibly TRBD1 (5 bases). This CDR3 contains 12 residues. V was clipped by 2 bases and J by 8 bases, with 6 bases between them. CDR1 and CDR2 from the germline V gene are LNHDA and SQIVND (reference sequence).

Details on this clone: One junction end does not reproduce the germline sequence, and a read error may be involved. Here the CDR3 reads CASTEKAGGPREQYF. The CDR3 nucleotides are TGTGCCAGCACTGAAAAAGCGGGGGGGCCCCGGGAGCAGTACTTC. V usage is TRBV6-1 and J usage is TRBJ2-7, with TRBD2 identical over 10 bases. There are 15 residues in the CDR3. CDR1 and CDR2 from the germline V gene are MNHNS and SASEGT.